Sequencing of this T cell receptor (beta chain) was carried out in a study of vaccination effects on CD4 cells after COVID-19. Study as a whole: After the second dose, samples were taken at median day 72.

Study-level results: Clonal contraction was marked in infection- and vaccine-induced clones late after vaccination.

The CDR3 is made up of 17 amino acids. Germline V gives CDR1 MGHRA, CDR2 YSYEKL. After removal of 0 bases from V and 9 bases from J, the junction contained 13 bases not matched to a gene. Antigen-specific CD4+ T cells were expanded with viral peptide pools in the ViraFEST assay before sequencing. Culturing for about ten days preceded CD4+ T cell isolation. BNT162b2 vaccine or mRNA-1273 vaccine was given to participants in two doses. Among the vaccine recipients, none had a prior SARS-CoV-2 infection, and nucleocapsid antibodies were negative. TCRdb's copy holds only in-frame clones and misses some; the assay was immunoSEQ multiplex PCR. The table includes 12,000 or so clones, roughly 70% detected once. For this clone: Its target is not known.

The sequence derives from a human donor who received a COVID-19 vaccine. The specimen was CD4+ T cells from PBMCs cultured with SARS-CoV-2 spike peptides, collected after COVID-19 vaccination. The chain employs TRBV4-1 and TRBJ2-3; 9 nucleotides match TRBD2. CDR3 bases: TGCGCCAGCAGCCAAGAGTCCGCGGGAGGGCCCTCTAGAACGCAGTATTTT. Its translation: CASSQESAGGPSRTQYF.